This T cell receptor beta chain appears in the sequencing data of a study of blood T cell repertoires in COVID-19. Study as a whole: Sites in the United States, Italy and Spain provided acute and convalescent COVID-19 samples. In each case, the material was cDNA or gDNA derived from T cells, B-cell-depleted T cells, or PBMCs.

Germline loops: CDR1 LGHNT, CDR2 FRNRAP. V lost 6 bases, J lost 6 bases, and 8 bases stayed unmatched. CDR3 length: 15 residues. Study processing details: It was from reference gene primer amplification that nucleated cell counts were estimated. Profiling relied on immunoSEQ multiplex PCR, and the TCRdb table lists in-frame clones only, not all of them. V and J calls and clone size come straight from that table; D and trimming were deduced from the DNA. The sample records roughly 67,000 clones, roughly 83% being singletons. This TCR derives from a man in his forties or fifties with active COVID-19. The V and J genes are TRBV12-5 and TRBJ2-1; 10 nucleotides align to TRBD2. Sequencing was carried out using peripheral blood. The CDR3 sequence is CASGPGLAEFNEQFF. The CDR3 DNA follows: TGTGCTAGTGGGCCAGGACTAGCGGAATTCAATGAGCAGTTCTTC.